The sequence of this T cell receptor beta chain was determined in a study of vaccination effects on CD4 cells after COVID-19. Clones were sequenced by immunoSEQ multiplex PCR, and TCRdb holds only the in-frame ones, with some missing. The sample consists of 50,000 to 60,000 clones, under 85% of them appearing once. Culture lasted roughly 9 days before CD4+ T cell isolation. BNT162b2 vaccine or mRNA-1273 vaccine was given to participants in two doses. None of the vaccinated had previously contracted SARS-CoV-2, and their nucleocapsid antibodies tested negative. Regarding this clone: Its target is unknown.

The CDR3 is 15 residues long. The V segment lost 0 bases and the J segment 0 bases; nucleotides outside the gene matches: 2. CDR1 and CDR2 (germline): SEHNR, FQNEAQ (reference sequence). The sample was CD4+ T cells from PBMCs cultured without peptide, taken after COVID-19 vaccination. The chain combines TRBV7-9 with TRBJ2-7; 7 nucleotides match TRBD1. This TCR came from a human donor who received a COVID-19 vaccine. The CDR3 sequence is CASSLAGGRSYEQYF. The DNA of the CDR3 is TGTGCCAGCAGCTTAGCAGGGGGCCGCTCCTACGAGCAGTACTTC.